Each of the 30 T cell receptor beta chains below was sequenced from the same sample in a study of blood T cell repertoires in COVID-19. Repertoires were generated with immunoSEQ multiplex PCR, while TCRdb's copy carries only in-frame clones and drops some. The top ten clones hold roughly 6.8% of a sample with roughly 140,000 clones, around 83% of them seen once. The source material was peripheral blood. These receptors were taken from a woman aged 45-65 years in a cohort sampled during active or convalescent COVID-19.

The chain links TRBV12-3 or TRBV12-4 to TRBJ2-1; D is uncertain. CDR3 length: 11 residues. Trimming pared 4 bases from V and 6 bases from J, leaving 4 bases between. CDR3 coding DNA: TGTGCCAGCAGTTCAGGCAATGAGCAGTTCTTC. Translating gives CASSSGNEQFF.

This clone was found once. The chain combines TRBV27 with TRBJ2-1, with 13 positions matching TRBD2. Germline V gene sequence: CDR1 MNHEY, CDR2 SMNVEV (reference sequence). The CDR3 runs 18 residues. V lost 1 base to trimming and J lost 9 bases; unmatched junction nucleotides: 12. CDR3 residues: CASSLFTSGGAPDPEQFF. DNA for the CDR3: TGTGCCAGCAGTTTATTTACTAGCGGGGGGGCCCCGGATCCTGAGCAGTTCTTC.

This CDR3 is CASSPGLGQGNTEAFF. In DNA, the CDR3 is TGTGCCAGCTCACCCGGTCTGGGACAGGGAAACACTGAAGCTTTCTTT. The V call is TRBV18, the J call TRBJ1-1; 9 bases agree with TRBD1. The CDR3 has 16 residues. Germline-derived CDR1 and CDR2 are KGHSH and LQKENI. Trimming at V came to 3 bases and at J to 2 bases, leaving 7 bases not matched to a gene.

The table lists this clone with a few counts. The chain employs TRBV11-1 and TRBJ2-6, with 8 positions matching TRBD1. V trimming: 5 bases; J trimming: 4 bases; junction bases outside the gene matches: 7. Per the germline V gene, CDR1 is SGHAT and CDR2 is FQDESV (reference sequence). The CDR3 is 16 amino acids. This CDR3 is CASSANQGAGANVLTF. For the CDR3, the DNA is TGTGCCAGCAGCGCTAACCAGGGGGCCGGGGCCAACGTCCTGACTTTC.

The rearrangement links TRBV19 to TRBJ1-5; 9 nucleotides align to TRBD1. The CDR3 is 16 amino acids. Per germline, CDR1 LNHDA and CDR2 SQIVND (reference sequence). After removal of 4 bases from V and 5 bases from J, the junction contained 9 bases not matched to a gene. CDR3 sequence: CASSSTGTGSDQPQHF. CDR3 bases: TGTGCCAGTAGTAGCACCGGGACAGGGTCAGATCAGCCCCAGCATTTT.

CDR3 coding DNA: TGCGCCAGCAGCCAAGACCCTGCAGGGGGGTATGCAGATACGCAGTATTTT. Protein: CASSQDPAGGYADTQYF. V is TRBV4-1 and J is TRBJ2-3, with D maybe TRBD1 (7 bases). The germline V and J ends were trimmed by 0 bases and 4 bases, with 17 bases remaining between them. Germline V gives CDR1 MGHRA, CDR2 YSYEKL. CDR3 length: 17 residues.

The chain combines TRBV7-2 with TRBJ2-3; tentatively, D is TRBD1 (5 bases). The CDR3 runs 15 residues. CDR1 is SGHTA, CDR2 FQGNSA, per germline. Trimming took off 5 bases at V and 8 bases at J, with 20 bases between the two ends. The CDR3 reads CASSPLRGLGSTQYF. Here the CDR3 DNA reads TGTGCCAGCAGCCCGCTAAGGGGTTTGGGTTCTACGCAGTATTTT.

The table lists this clone with a few counts. The gene calls are TRBV2 and TRBJ2-1; no reliable D call. CDR3 length: 15 amino acids. The V gene's germline CDR1 is SNHLY and CDR2 FYNNEI. Trimming took 0 bases from V and 0 from J, leaving 6 bases between them. CDR3 region: CASSEAGPSYNEQFF. The DNA of the CDR3 is TGTGCCAGCAGTGAAGCTGGGCCCTCCTACAATGAGCAGTTCTTC.

This chain uses TRBV5-6 with TRBJ2-6; tentative D call: TRBD2 (6 bases). This CDR3 is 16 amino acids long. Between the trimmed V and J ends, which lost 4 bases and 0 bases, there was a span of 11 bases. From germline, CDR1 is SGHDT and CDR2 YYEEEE. DNA of the CDR3: TGTGCCAGCAGCCGCGGAGGGGTCTCTGGGGCCAACGTCCTGACTTTC. It codes for CASSRGGVSGANVLTF.

Concerning this clone: At one end, the junction sequence differs from germline, possibly due to a read error. The chain employs TRBV2 and TRBJ1-1; a weak D match, TRBD1 (5 bases). Germline V CDR1 and CDR2: SNHLY, FYNNEI. This CDR3 has 13 amino acids. CDR3 region: CASSKARGAEAFF. As DNA, the CDR3 is TGTGCCAGCAGTAAAGCTCGGGGGGCTGAAGCTTTCTTT.

The chain joins TRBV6-5 to TRBJ2-7, with 10 positions matching TRBD2. Germline V gene lookup returns CDR1 MNHEY and CDR2 SVGAGI. V shed 6 bases and J 4 bases; nucleotides not matched to a gene: 0. CDR3 length equals 12 residues. This chain's CDR3 is CASRTSGYEQYF. The CDR3 region has the DNA TGTGCCAGCAGGACTAGCGGGTACGAGCAGTACTTC.

This clone was observed once. The V and J genes are TRBV19 and TRBJ1-1; perhaps TRBD1 as D (6 bases). This CDR3 is built from 14 residues. Germline V gene sequence: CDR1 LNHDA, CDR2 SQIVND (reference sequence). Trimming removed 5 bases from V and 4 bases from J, with 14 bases in between. CDR3 sequence: CASSGGPGGTEAFF. CDR3 coding DNA: TGTGCCAGTAGTGGGGGGCCGGGGGGCACTGAAGCTTTCTTT.

Sample share makes this clone medium-sized. The chain is built from TRBV9 and TRBJ1-2; TRBD1 agrees at 9 bases. Looked up from germline, CDR1 is SGDLS and CDR2 is YYNGEE. V trimming: 3 bases; J trimming: 0 bases; junction bases outside the gene matches: 3. The CDR3 sequence is 15 residues long. Here the CDR3 reads CASSGTGVANYGYTF. CDR3 bases: TGTGCCAGCAGCGGGACAGGGGTGGCTAACTATGGCTACACCTTC.

This rearrangement joins TRBV11-3 to TRBJ2-2; 8 nucleotides match TRBD1. Losses at the gene ends were 8 bases for V and 1 base for J; bases not matched to a gene: 3. The length of the CDR3 is 14 residues. Germline lookup yields CDR1 SGHNT and CDR2 YENEEA. CDR3 in DNA: TGTGCCAGCGGTGACAGGGGGAACACCGGGGAGCTGTTTTTT. This translates into CASGDRGNTGELFF.

J is TRBJ2-6 and V is TRBV19; TRBD1 matches 7 bases. Germline V CDR1 and CDR2: LNHDA, SQIVND (reference sequence). The CDR3 extends over 19 amino acids. Unmatched junction bases numbered 13, after V lost 5 bases and J lost 0 bases. The CDR3 loop is CASSAIPGTARSGANVLTF. The CDR3 DNA reads TGTGCCAGTAGTGCCATTCCCGGGACAGCACGCTCTGGGGCCAACGTCCTGACTTTC.

The rearrangement links TRBV2 to TRBJ1-5; D gene unclear. V was trimmed by 3 bases and J by 7 bases, leaving 7 bases between them. This CDR3 contains 12 residues. Germline V gene data show CDR1 as SNHLY and CDR2 as FYNNEI. The CDR3 loop reads CASSEEVQPQHF. In DNA form, the CDR3 reads TGTGCCAGCAGTGAGGAGGTCCAGCCCCAGCATTTT. The variable domain in full, with the rest retrieved from reference TRBV2 and TRBJ1-5, is EPEVTQTPSHQVTQMGQEVILRCVPISNHLYFYWYRQILGQKVEFLVSFYNNEISEKSEIFDDQFSVERPDGSNFTLKIRSTKLEDSAMYFCASSEEVQPQHFGDGTRLSIL.

The chain couples TRBV29-1 to TRBJ1-2; 7 nucleotides line up with TRBD1. V gave up 2 bases and J gave up 3 bases; unmatched junction bases: 3. CDR1 is SQVTM, CDR2 ANQGSEA, per germline. This CDR3 spans 13 amino acids. The CDR3: CSVEPGTDYGYTF. The DNA of the CDR3 is TGCAGCGTTGAACCGGGGACAGACTATGGCTACACCTTC.

The count of this clone is one. The chain carries TRBV7-2 and TRBJ2-3; D is ambiguous. V was trimmed by 1 base and J by 4 bases, leaving 9 bases between them. The CDR3 extends over 14 amino acids. CDR1 SGHTA and CDR2 FQGNSA come from the germline V gene. In nucleotides, the CDR3 is TGTGCCAGCAGCTTAGATAAATTAGCAGATACGCAGTATTTT. This sequence encodes CASSLDKLADTQYF. Full variable domain (outside the CDR3, taken from reference TRBV7-2 and TRBJ2-3): GAGVSQSPSNKVTEKGKDVELRCDPISGHTALYWYRQSLGQGLEFLIYFQGNSAPDKSGLPSDRFSAERTGGSVSTLTIQRTQQEDSAVYLCASSLDKLADTQYFGPGTRLTVL.

The rearrangement joins TRBV6-5 to TRBJ1-1; D call uncertain. Trimming pared 2 bases from V and 2 bases from J, leaving 9 bases between. CDR3 length: 14 residues. The germline gives CDR1 MNHEY, CDR2 SVGAGI. For the CDR3, the DNA is TGTGCCAGCAGTTACGGAGGGCGAAACACTGAAGCTTTCTTT. Protein: CASSYGGRNTEAFF.

CDR3: CATSGRTSGGNEQFF. The CDR3 bases are TGTGCCACCAGCGGACGGACTAGCGGGGGAAATGAGCAGTTCTTC. The chain employs TRBV15 and TRBJ2-1, with 13 bases identical to TRBD2. V dropped 5 bases and J dropped 7; count of bases not matched to a gene: 5. The CDR3 has 15 residues. Germline assignment: CDR1 LNHNV and CDR2 YYDKDF (reference sequence).

The chain recombines TRBV4-1 with TRBJ2-5, with TRBD2 matching over 11 bases. CDR1 and CDR2 (germline): MGHRA, YSYEKL. The V and J ends lost 0 bases and 5 bases, in that order; junction bases with no gene match: 11. The CDR3 sequence is 18 residues long. CDR3 amino acids: CASSQEGQTSGVGETQYF. The CDR3 region has the DNA TGCGCCAGCAGCCAAGAGGGCCAGACTAGCGGGGTGGGGGAGACCCAGTACTTC.

The chain is built from TRBV19 and TRBJ1-1, with 8 nucleotides matching TRBD1. Germline loops: CDR1 LNHDA, CDR2 SQIVND (reference sequence). The CDR3 totals 15 residues. J was trimmed by 1 base and V by 7 bases; bases with no gene match: 8. The CDR3 sequence: CASINTGTGNTEAFF. CDR3 DNA: TGTGCCAGTATAAATACCGGGACAGGGAACACTGAAGCTTTCTTT.

The CDR3 spells CASGLGQGTTEAFF. In DNA form, the CDR3 reads TGTGCTAGTGGTTTGGGACAGGGGACCACTGAAGCTTTCTTT. This chain joins TRBV12-5 and TRBJ1-1, with 8 bases matching TRBD1. J gave up 4 bases and V 1 base, and 2 bases lay outside the gene matches. This CDR3 is 14 amino acids long. Germline CDR1 LGHNT, CDR2 FRNRAP.

This chain connects TRBV15 to TRBJ2-5, with 12 bases identical to TRBD2. J lost 1 base, V lost 6 bases, and 6 bases had no gene match. Germline V lookup: CDR1 LNHNV, CDR2 YYDKDF (reference sequence). The CDR3 covers 16 residues. This CDR3 reads CATRRLAGATQETQYF. The CDR3 coding sequence is TGTGCCACCAGGCGACTAGCGGGGGCGACCCAAGAGACCCAGTACTTC.

The chain recombines TRBV30 with TRBJ1-5; D is unclear. This CDR3 is 15 amino acids long. Trimming pared 4 bases from V and 0 bases from J, leaving 13 bases between. The germline V gene encodes CDR1 GTSNPN and CDR2 SVGIG (reference sequence). CDR3 protein: CAWNAQTYSNQPQHF. The DNA of the CDR3 is TGTGCCTGGAACGCACAGACCTATAGCAATCAGCCCCAGCATTTT.

This clone was detected many times. V and J are TRBV4-2 and TRBJ2-7; 7 positions agree with TRBD2. Losses at the gene ends were 6 bases for V and 1 base for J; bases not matched to a gene: 12. CDR1 and CDR2 from the germline V gene are LGHNA and YNFKEQ. This CDR3 is 16 amino acids long. The CDR3, as DNA: TGTGCCAGCAGGCCTGCGGGAGAGGGCCCATCCTACGAGCAGTACTTC. Protein product: CASRPAGEGPSYEQYF.

The chain combines TRBV19 with TRBJ2-7; 9 positions match TRBD1. V was pared by 5 bases and J by 3 bases, with 17 bases of the junction left unmatched. Germline V CDR1 and CDR2: LNHDA, SQIVND (reference sequence). This CDR3 comprises 18 residues. DNA of the CDR3: TGTGCCAGTAGTGCCGCCGTGGGACAGGGCGGAACTGACTACGAGCAGTACTTC. Protein product: CASSAAVGQGGTDYEQYF.

The CDR3 DNA follows: TGTGCCAGCAGTAGGACCTACGGGAGGAATGAGCAGTTCTTC. Translating gives CASSRTYGRNEQFF. The rearrangement uses TRBV27 and TRBJ2-1, with 7 bases identical to TRBD2. CDR1 and CDR2 from the germline V gene are MNHEY and SMNVEV (reference sequence). The junction had 8 bases not matched to a gene; V was cut back by 5 bases and J by 7 bases. The CDR3 runs 14 residues.

The chain combines TRBV19 with TRBJ1-1, with 8 positions matching TRBD1. This CDR3 has 14 amino acids. Trimming cost V 6 bases and J 4 bases; bases outside gene matches: 7. CDR1 LNHDA and CDR2 SQIVND come from the germline V gene (reference sequence). The CDR3 coding sequence is TGTGCCAGTAGGGGCCAGGGGGCGTTCACTGAAGCTTTCTTT. It encodes CASRGQGAFTEAFF.

The J gene is TRBJ1-4, the V gene TRBV10-3; D is unresolved. The CDR3 is 15 residues long. Germline-derived CDR1 and CDR2 are ENHRY and SYGVKD. V lost 4 bases to trimming and J lost 0 bases, with 9 bases between them. The chain's CDR3 is CAISGSLATNEKLFF. CDR3 sequence (DNA): TGTGCCATCAGTGGGTCACTCGCAACTAATGAAAAACTGTTTTTT.